This is a list of T cell receptor beta chains from one sample in a study of T cells after posttransplantation cyclophosphamide. Some clones are missing from TCRdb's copy, which holds only in-frame ones; the method was immunoSEQ multiplex PCR. The data show about 15,000 clones, with 76% seen just once and roughly 1.2% held by the top ten. Material: memory CD4+ T cells sorted from PBMCs. These receptors were taken from a man in his fifties or sixties. The CDR3 runs from the conserved cysteine through the conserved F or W. A D gene is named only where the DNA matches it firmly. Rows may omit the clone size; those that give it use once, few, many or a size class.

d_call clone_size j_call cdr3_length v_call cdr3_nt cdr3_aa
NA few TRBJ1-1 13 TRBV28 TGTGCCAGCACCTACAGGGAGACCACTGAAGCTTTCTTT CASTYRETTEAFF
NA NA TRBJ2-1 14 TRBV6-6 TGTGCCAGCCAGGCCTCAAACGAACTTAATGAGCAGTTCTTC CASQASNELNEQFF
NA once TRBJ2-3 13 TRBV27 TGTGCCAGCAGACGACAGGATAAAGATACGCAGTATTTT CASRRQDKDTQYF
NA NA TRBJ1-2 14 TRBV6-1 TGTGCCAGCAGTGAGGGAGCAGCTAACTATGGCTACACCTTC CASSEGAANYGYTF
NA NA TRBJ2-5 15 TRBV6-1 TGTGCCAGCAGTGAAGCATCAGCGGTAAAAGAGACCCAGTACTTC CASSEASAVKETQYF
TRBD2 NA TRBJ2-7 17 TRBV11-3 TGTGCCAGCAGCTTAGCCCAACGGACTAGCGGGGGTATCGAGCAGTACTTC CASSLAQRTSGGIEQYF
NA NA TRBJ2-4 14 TRBV4-3 TGCGCCAGCAGCCTTGGAGCCGCCAAAAACATTCAGTACTTC CASSLGAAKNIQYF
TRBD2 NA TRBJ2-3 15 TRBV25-1 TGTGCCAGCAGCGTGACTAGCGGAAGCACAGATACGCAGTATTTT CASSVTSGSTDTQYF
TRBD1 NA TRBJ2-7 16 TRBV28 TGTGCCAGCAGTTTACCGGGACAGGGGATGACCTACGAGCAGTACTTC CASSLPGQGMTYEQYF
NA few TRBJ1-1 14 TRBV5-6 TGTGCCAGCAGCTTTGCAGACAGAAACACTGAAGCTTTCTTT CASSFADRNTEAFF
TRBD2 few TRBJ2-3 15 TRBV2 TGTGCCAGCGGAGATAGCGGGAGGGGGGGAGATACGCAGTATTTT CASGDSGRGGDTQYF
NA NA TRBJ2-3 13 TRBV7-2 TGTGCCAGCAGCTCGACTTCTGGTAATACGCAGTATTTT CASSSTSGNTQYF
NA NA TRBJ1-1 12 TRBV28 TGTGCCAGCAGTTTCAGGTCTCTTGGGGCTTTCTTT CASSFRSLGAFF
NA NA TRBJ2-7 16 TRBV6-6 TGTGCCAGCAGTTACTCGACAGCCGGTCTCTCCTACGAGCAGTACTTC CASSYSTAGLSYEQYF
NA NA TRBJ1-1 13 TRBV11-2 TGTGCCAGTTGCTCCAAAGGAGATAAAGAAGCTTTCTTT CASCSKGDKEAFF
NA NA TRBJ2-1 14 TRBV5-1 TGCGCCAGCAGCTTGGAGGCGTTAGGGGTTGAGCAGTTCTTC CASSLEALGVEQFF
NA NA TRBJ2-1 16 TRBV18 TGTGCCAGCTCACCACCGGGGCAGGGGTCCTACAATGAGCAGTTCTTC CASSPPGQGSYNEQFF
NA NA TRBJ1-5 16 TRBV30 TGTGCCTGGAGTGTATCTCGCGCAGGGGTCAATCAGCCCCAGCATTTT CAWSVSRAGVNQPQHF
NA once TRBJ2-3 14 TRBV21-1 TGTGCCAGCAGCAATCGGGTAGACACAGATACGCAGTATTTT CASSNRVDTDTQYF
TRBD1 once TRBJ2-5 14 TRBV9 TGTGCCAGCAGCGTAGCAGGGGGCGGGGAGACCCAGTACTTC CASSVAGGGETQYF
NA once TRBJ1-2 11 TRBV20-1 TGCAGTGCTGGCAGGGCGGGGGGCTACACCTTC CSAGRAGGYTF
NA once TRBJ2-7 14 TRBV6-5 TGTGCCAGCAGGAGGACAGCTCATTCCTACGAGCAGTACTTC CASRRTAHSYEQYF
NA NA TRBJ2-6 14 TRBV18 TGTGCCAGCTCACGGGGGGCTGGGGCCAACGTCCTGACTTTC CASSRGAGANVLTF
TRBD1 NA TRBJ2-4 15 TRBV4-1 TGCGCCAGCAGCTTAAGACAGGGGGCAGGAAACATTCAGTACTTC CASSLRQGAGNIQYF
TRBD1 few TRBJ1-2 14 TRBV2 TGTGCCAGCAGTCAACAGGGGGCCGACTATGGCTACACCTTC CASSQQGADYGYTF
TRBD2 once TRBJ2-5 14 TRBV5-1 TGCGCCAGCAGCCAAGCTAGCGGGGTCGAGACCCAGTACTTC CASSQASGVETQYF
NA NA TRBJ2-1 13 TRBV7-9 TGTGCCAGCAGCTTTTCTGGGGGCGATGAGCAGTTCTTC CASSFSGGDEQFF
TRBD1 NA TRBJ1-2 15 TRBV7-2 TGTGCCAGCAGCTTAGCCGGACAGGTCCGCTATGGCTACACCTTC CASSLAGQVRYGYTF
NA NA TRBJ2-5 14 TRBV5-6 TGTGCCAGCAGCTTTGCCAGCGCAAGGGAGACCCAGTACTTC CASSFASARETQYF
TRBD1 NA TRBJ1-1 14 TRBV28 TGTGCCAGCTCGTGGACAGGGGTGAGGCCTGAAGCTTTCTTT CASSWTGVRPEAFF
TRBD2 NA TRBJ2-5 15 TRBV5-1 TGCGCCAGCACTTTGGTGGCCGGGGGGGGAGAGACCCAGTACTTC CASTLVAGGGETQYF
NA NA TRBJ2-4 14 TRBV5-1 TGCGCCAGCAGCCAACAGGCTTCCAAAAACATTCAGTACTTC CASSQQASKNIQYF
NA NA TRBJ2-1 16 TRBV7-3 TGTGCCAGCAGCTTAACCAGGGGGTTAGGAGGGAATGAGCAGTTCTTC CASSLTRGLGGNEQFF
NA few TRBJ2-1 13 TRBV5-3 TGTGCCAGAACCCTGAGCTCCTACAATGAGCAGTTCTTC CARTLSSYNEQFF
NA once TRBJ1-2 16 TRBV28 TGTGCCAGCAGTCCGGGGGGGACACGAGCTAACTATGGCTACACCTTC CASSPGGTRANYGYTF